Listed here is a single T cell receptor (beta chain). Antigen specificity is unknown. This CDR3 has 12 residues. With 1 base removed from V and 6 bases from J, the gap between germline ends came to 7 bases. Germline-derived CDR1 and CDR2 are SEHNR and FQNEAQ (reference sequence). Researchers took RNA transcripts and amplified the TCR beta CDR3 regions from them. First-round RT-PCR targeting the TCR CDR3 was performed with the HTBI primer set. One entry per CDR3 protein results from TCRdb running MiXCR on the multiplex PCR reads. The table lists 480,000 or so distinct CDR3 sequences, 40% to 50% of them singletons. The sample comes from a study of T cells in Graves' hyperthyroidism and ophthalmopathy. Study outcomes and limitations: Ophthalmopathy was model-predicted a median about 6.9 months pre-onset.

Diagnoses rested on clinical symptoms, serum thyroxine and TRAb, thyroid ultrasound and orbital computed tomography. This clonotype originated in an adult woman with Graves' disease, either hyperthyroidism or ophthalmopathy (not recorded which). The V call is TRBV7-9, the J call TRBJ2-7; weak D call: TRBD2 (5 bases). Material: peripheral blood or thyroid tissue (not recorded which). The CDR3 protein is CASSLGTFEQYF. DNA of the CDR3: TGTGCCAGCAGCTTAGGGACTTTCGAGCAGTACTTC.